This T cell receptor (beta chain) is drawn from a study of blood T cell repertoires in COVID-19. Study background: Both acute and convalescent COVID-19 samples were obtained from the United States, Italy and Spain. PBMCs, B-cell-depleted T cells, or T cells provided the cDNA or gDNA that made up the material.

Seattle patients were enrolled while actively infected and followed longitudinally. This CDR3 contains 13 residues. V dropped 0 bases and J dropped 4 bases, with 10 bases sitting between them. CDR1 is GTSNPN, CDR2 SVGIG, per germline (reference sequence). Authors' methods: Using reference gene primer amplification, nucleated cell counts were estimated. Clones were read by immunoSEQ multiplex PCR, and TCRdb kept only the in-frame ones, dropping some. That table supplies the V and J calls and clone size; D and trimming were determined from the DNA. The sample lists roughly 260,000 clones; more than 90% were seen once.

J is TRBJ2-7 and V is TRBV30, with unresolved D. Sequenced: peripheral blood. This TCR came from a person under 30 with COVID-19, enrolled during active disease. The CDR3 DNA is TGTGCCTGGAGTGTACTCCCAGGTTACGAGCAGTACTTC. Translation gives CAWSVLPGYEQYF.